What follows describes a single T cell receptor (beta chain). The sample belongs to a study of blood T cell repertoires in COVID-19. Study background: COVID-19 samples, acute and convalescent, were from the United States, Italy and Spain.

TCRdb's table, derived via immunoSEQ multiplex PCR, lists solely in-frame clones and lacks some. Altogether approximately 220,000 clones are present, just under 85% being singletons, with the ten largest covering approximately 1.3%. Germline lookup yields CDR1 LGHDT and CDR2 YNNKEL (reference sequence). The CDR3 contains 16 residues. V lost 4 bases and J 0 bases, leaving 16 bases between the germline ends. Adults between about 18 and 95 years of age took part from approximately 24 US areas. Assignment of participants to cohorts was predicated upon participant-reported clinical history. The receptor comes from a woman in her thirties or forties with acute COVID-19. This chain links TRBV3-1 (or the pseudogene TRBV3-2) with TRBJ2-7; no firm D call. Input material: PBMCs or T cells enriched from blood (not recorded which). The CDR3 DNA sequence: TGTGCCAGCAGCCGGTCGTCCGGCGGAGTCTCCTACGAGCAGTACTTC. Translated: CASSRSSGGVSYEQYF.